Below, 32 T cell receptor beta chains from the same sample are listed, as sequenced in a study of T cell responses to AZD1222 COVID-19 vaccine. Sequencing used immunoSEQ multiplex PCR; TCRdb keeps in-frame clones, though not all of them. The table records around 99,000 clones, about 85% of them present only once. The input for sequencing was peripheral blood, taken 28 days after the second AZD1222 dose. All receptors come from an adult who received the AZD1222 COVID-19 vaccine.

In nucleotides, the CDR3 is TGTGCCAGCAGTTTGAATGGTAAGGCGGACACTGAAGCTTTCTTT. Translation: CASSLNGKADTEAFF. The chain uses TRBV28 and TRBJ1-1; D is unresolved. V dropped 3 bases and J dropped 3 bases, with 14 bases sitting between them. The CDR3 contains 15 residues. CDR1 is MDHEN and CDR2 is SYDVKM in the germline V gene.

Only one count was recorded for this clone. CDR3 loop: CASLGGKYNSPLHF. CDR3 nucleotide sequence: TGTGCCAGCTTGGGGGGGAAATATAATTCACCCCTCCACTTT. This chain connects TRBV28 to TRBJ1-6, with a possible D match to TRBD1 (5 bases). The V end lost 8 bases, the J end lost 4 bases, and 12 bases lay between the germline ends. The CDR3 is made up of 14 amino acids. Germline lookup yields CDR1 MDHEN and CDR2 SYDVKM.

This clone was observed once. V and J are TRBV7-2 and TRBJ2-1; D is undetermined. CDR3 length equals 14 residues. Trimming took off 0 bases at V and 3 bases at J, with 6 bases between the two ends. CDR1 is SGHTA and CDR2 is FQGNSA in the germline V gene. The CDR3: CASSLAGIYNEQFF. As DNA, the CDR3 is TGTGCCAGCAGCTTAGCGGGAATCTACAATGAGCAGTTCTTC.

V is TRBV29-1 and J is TRBJ2-1; tentatively, D is TRBD1 or TRBD2 (5 bases each). This CDR3 region has 17 residues. Looked up from germline, CDR1 is SQVTM and CDR2 is ANQGSEA. V lost 2 bases and J lost 2, with 19 bases in between. CDR3 amino acids: CSVETSPGPKPYNEQFF. The CDR3, as DNA: TGCAGCGTTGAAACTTCCCCGGGGCCTAAACCCTACAATGAGCAGTTCTTC.

The V call is TRBV7-2, the J call TRBJ1-6; D perhaps matches TRBD1 (6 bases). Between the trimmed V and J ends, which lost 5 bases and 9 bases, there was a span of 20 bases. This CDR3 contains 16 residues. Germline V lookup: CDR1 SGHTA, CDR2 FQGNSA. The DNA for the CDR3 is TGTGCCAGCAGCCCTATCGCCGGGGACAAGGCTTCACCCCTCCACTTT. Translation: CASSPIAGDKASPLHF.

This chain connects TRBV6-5 to TRBJ1-5; no firm D call. Germline CDR1 is MNHEY and CDR2 is SVGAGI. Trimming pared 8 bases from V and 1 base from J, leaving 9 bases between. This CDR3 has 13 residues. The CDR3 region has the DNA TGTGCCAGCCGGGCCAACAGCAATCAGCCCCAGCATTTT. It yields the protein CASRANSNQPQHF.

This clone has a single count. This sequence joins TRBV11-2 and TRBJ2-5; a possible D gene is TRBD2 (5 bases). The CDR3 contains 12 residues. The germline V and J ends were trimmed by 6 bases and 3 bases, with 8 bases remaining between them. CDR1 and CDR2 from the germline V gene are SGHAT and FQNNGV. Written as DNA, the CDR3 is TGTGCCAGCAGTAGCGTTGAAGAGACCCAGTACTTC. It codes for CASSSVEETQYF.

On this clone: One end of the junction fails to match germline, which may point to a read error. The J gene is TRBJ2-7, the V gene TRBV11-2; 9 bases are a match to TRBD1. This CDR3 comprises 15 residues. CDR1 is SGHAT, CDR2 FQNNGV, per germline. CDR3 amino acids: CASSLGQGTSNEQYF. DNA for the CDR3: TGTGCCAGCAGCCTAGGACAGGGGACCTCCAACGAGCAGTACTTC.

The J gene is TRBJ1-3, the V gene TRBV7-9; D is unclear. The germline V gene encodes CDR1 SEHNR and CDR2 FQNEAQ (reference sequence). The CDR3 extends over 15 amino acids. Trimming stripped 5 bases from V and 2 bases from J, with 13 bases between. The CDR3 is CASSLDTVTGNTIYF. CDR3 bases: TGTGCCAGCAGCCTCGATACAGTGACTGGAAACACCATATATTTT.

The chain combines TRBV6-5 with TRBJ1-1, with D perhaps matching TRBD1 (5 bases). V gave up 7 bases and J gave up 5 bases, with 14 bases separating them. This CDR3 comprises 13 residues. Germline V gene lookup returns CDR1 MNHEY and CDR2 SVGAGI. The CDR3 loop reads CASTRDLGTEAFF. The CDR3 bases are TGTGCCAGCACCAGGGACTTGGGGACTGAAGCTTTCTTT.

This clone was observed a single time. This rearrangement joins TRBV12-3 or TRBV12-4 to TRBJ1-1; D uncertain. Trimming removed 6 bases from V and 1 base from J, with 9 bases in between. The CDR3 totals 13 residues. In DNA form, the CDR3 reads TGTGCCAGCAGCCTGACACCGAACACTGAAGCTTTCTTT. It translates to CASSLTPNTEAFF.

The gene calls are TRBV7-6 and TRBJ1-2, with a possible D match to TRBD1 (6 bases). This CDR3 region has 17 residues. The V end was cut by 5 bases, the J end by 4 bases, with 23 bases between. CDR1 is SGHVS and CDR2 is FNYEAQ in the germline V gene. DNA of the CDR3: TGTGCCAGCAGCCCCGAACCCCTAGGGGGGGGACGCTATGGCTACACCTTC. The encoded protein is CASSPEPLGGGRYGYTF.

The chain links TRBV5-6 to TRBJ1-2, with a tentative D call TRBD1 (6 bases). The CDR3 is 13 amino acids. Trimming took 4 bases from V and 3 from J, leaving 10 bases between them. Germline CDR1 reads SGHDT; CDR2 reads YYEEEE. The CDR3 coding sequence is TGTGCCAGCAGCCGATCAGGGGACTATGGCTACACCTTC. It specifies CASSRSGDYGYTF.

This chain uses TRBV19 with TRBJ1-2; the D gene is possibly TRBD1 (6 bases). The CDR3 is 16 amino acids. The V end was cut by 4 bases, the J end by 7 bases, with 22 bases between. The germline CDR1 and CDR2 sequences are LNHDA and SQIVND (reference sequence). The CDR3 nucleotides are TGTGCCAGTAGTAGCCCGTATCGGTCGACAGGAGGTGGCTACACCTTC. Protein sequence: CASSSPYRSTGGGYTF.

This CDR3 is CASSQNSRVISYEQYF. CDR3 nucleotide sequence: TGTGCCAGCAGCCAAAACAGCAGGGTGATCTCCTACGAGCAGTACTTC. V gene TRBV27 combines with J gene TRBJ2-7; possibly TRBD1 for D (5 bases). The CDR3 consists of 16 residues. The germline V gene has CDR1 MNHEY and CDR2 SMNVEV (reference sequence). Deletions cut 6 bases from V and 0 bases from J, with 18 bases between.

This chain joins TRBV24-1 and TRBJ2-3; tentatively, D is TRBD1 (5 bases). CDR3 size: 11 residues. Germline V gene data show CDR1 as KGHDR and CDR2 as SFDVKD. Trimming cost V 9 bases and J 6 bases, with 9 bases left between them. For the CDR3, the DNA is TGTGCCACCGGAAACAGGGATACGCAGTATTTT. This sequence encodes CATGNRDTQYF.

This clone came up once. V usage is TRBV15 and J usage is TRBJ2-7; 8 positions agree with TRBD1. CDR1 and CDR2 from the germline V gene are LNHNV and YYDKDF (reference sequence). V dropped 0 bases and J dropped 3; count of bases not matched to a gene: 7. The CDR3 loop spans 16 amino acids. CDR3 in DNA: TGTGCCACCAGCAGAGAGAGTTCAGGGGGCGGCTACGAGCAGTACTTC. Translation: CATSRESSGGGYEQYF.

The chain is built from TRBV19 and TRBJ1-5; D uncertain. The V gene's germline CDR1 is LNHDA and CDR2 SQIVND (reference sequence). With 3 bases removed from V and 7 bases from J, the gap between germline ends came to 7 bases. The CDR3 consists of 12 residues. In DNA form, the CDR3 reads TGTGCCAGTAGTATGGTCAGGCAGCCCCAGCATTTT. This encodes CASSMVRQPQHF.

This chain joins TRBV7-2 and TRBJ1-1; possibly TRBD1 for D (5 bases). The CDR3 covers 13 residues. V gave up 6 bases and J gave up 4 bases, with 12 bases separating them. Germline V CDR1 and CDR2: SGHTA, FQGNSA. The CDR3 loop is CASSFPQGTEAFF. The CDR3 coding sequence is TGTGCCAGCAGTTTCCCCCAGGGCACTGAAGCTTTCTTT.

The rearrangement uses TRBV25-1 and TRBJ2-5; TRBD1 aligns across 8 bases. The junction had 6 bases not matched to a gene; V was cut back by 1 base and J by 2 bases. CDR1 is MGHDK, CDR2 SYGVNS, per germline. The CDR3 loop spans 16 amino acids. This chain's CDR3 is CASSEWTGHSQETQYF. CDR3 nucleotide sequence: TGTGCCAGCAGTGAATGGACAGGGCATAGTCAAGAGACCCAGTACTTC. Full variable domain (missing parts from reference TRBV25-1 and TRBJ2-5): EADIYQTPRYLVIGTGKKITLECSQTMGHDKMYWYQQDPGMELHLIHYSYGVNSTEKGDLSSESTVSRIRTEHFPLTLESARPSHTSQYLCASSEWTGHSQETQYFGPGTRLLVL.

The gene calls are TRBV5-1 and TRBJ1-3; tentative D call: TRBD1 (6 bases). The CDR3 has 15 residues. V shed 1 base and J shed 2 bases, with 10 bases lying between them. Germline CDR1 is SGHRS and CDR2 is YFSETQ. In DNA form, the CDR3 reads TGCGCCAGCAGCTTGTCAGGGGATACTGGAAACACCATATATTTT. Its translation is CASSLSGDTGNTIYF. The full variable domain, in which reference TRBV5-1 and TRBJ1-3 provide the parts outside the CDR3, is KAGVTQTPRYLIKTRGQQVTLSCSPISGHRSVSWYQQTPGQGLQFLFEYFSETQRNKGNFPGRFSGRQFSNSRSEMNVSTLELGDSALYLCASSLSGDTGNTIYFGEGSWLTVV.

The chain combines TRBV28 with TRBJ2-7; 7 nucleotides line up with TRBD1. Losses at the gene ends were 2 bases for V and 2 bases for J; bases not matched to a gene: 0. The CDR3 runs to 13 residues. CDR1 and CDR2 (germline): MDHEN, SYDVKM. The CDR3 nucleotides are TGTGCCAGCAGTTTACAGGGGGCCTACGAGCAGTACTTC. As protein: CASSLQGAYEQYF.

The chain uses TRBV2 and TRBJ1-4; no clear D. V shed 7 bases and J shed 5 bases, with 11 bases lying between them. Germline V lookup: CDR1 SNHLY, CDR2 FYNNEI. The CDR3 extends over 13 amino acids. The CDR3 loop reads CASTSQPNEKLFF. For the CDR3, the DNA is TGTGCCAGCACGTCACAGCCAAATGAAAAACTGTTTTTT.

The DNA for the CDR3 is TGTGCCAGCAGCTTGGCACAGGCCTATGGCTACACCTTC. Translation gives CASSLAQAYGYTF. The chain links TRBV7-9 to TRBJ1-2, with D possibly matching TRBD1 (5 bases). Germline CDR1 is SEHNR and CDR2 is FQNEAQ (reference sequence). Trimming left V 3 bases short and J 4 bases short, with 9 bases between. This CDR3 is 13 amino acids long. Variable domain in full (rest from reference TRBV7-9 and TRBJ1-2): DTGVSQNPRHKITKRGQNVTFRCDPISEHNRLYWYRQTLGQGPEFLTYFQNEAQLEKSRLLSDRFSAERPKGSFSTLEIQRTEQGDSAMYLCASSLAQAYGYTFGSGTRLTVV.

The gene calls are TRBV30 and TRBJ2-7, with 8 bases identical to TRBD1. Germline assignment: CDR1 GTSNPN and CDR2 SVGIG (reference sequence). The CDR3 spans 14 residues. V lost 5 bases and J lost 0; bases outside the gene matches: 6. The CDR3 DNA sequence: TGTGCCTGGCTTGGACAGGGTTCCTCCTACGAGCAGTACTTC. It translates to CAWLGQGSSYEQYF. Based on the CDR3 plus reference TRBV30 and TRBJ2-7, the full variable domain is SQTIHQWPATLVQPVGSPLSLECTVEGTSNPNLYWYRQAAGRGLQLLFYSVGIGQISSEVPQNLSASRPQDRQFILSSKKLLLSDSGFYLCAWLGQGSSYEQYFGPGTRLTVT.

This clone was counted once. The chain carries TRBV5-1 and TRBJ2-6; 9 bases are a match to TRBD1. This CDR3 contains 15 residues. V lost 10 bases to trimming and J lost 0 bases; unmatched junction nucleotides: 5. Germline V gene data show CDR1 as SGHRS and CDR2 as YFSETQ. This CDR3 reads CAVRDRDSGANVLTF. CDR3 bases: TGCGCCGTCCGGGACAGGGACTCTGGGGCCAACGTCCTGACTTTC.

The rearrangement links TRBV3-1 (or the pseudogene TRBV3-2) to TRBJ2-7; D is undetermined. This CDR3 spans 15 amino acids. Germline V gene data show CDR1 as LGHDT and CDR2 as YNNKEL (reference sequence). V was clipped by 1 base and J by 2 bases, with 12 bases between them. In nucleotides, the CDR3 is TGTGCCAGCAGCCAAGCCCCCGGAGTTCCCTACGAGCAGTACTTC. Translation gives CASSQAPGVPYEQYF.

The rearrangement joins TRBV29-1 to TRBJ2-7; possibly TRBD1 for D (8 bases). V was pared by 7 bases and J by 7 bases, with 26 bases between. Germline V gene data show CDR1 as SQVTM and CDR2 as ANQGSEA. This CDR3 has 15 amino acids. Here the CDR3 reads CSAKTGGQGVREQYF. The CDR3 DNA is TGCAGCGCCAAAACGGGAGGACAGGGAGTCAGGGAGCAGTACTTC.

This clone was counted only a few times. The chain recombines TRBV28 with TRBJ1-5; tentative D call: TRBD1 (6 bases). The CDR3 has 14 amino acids. The V gene's germline CDR1 is MDHEN and CDR2 SYDVKM. Trimming pared 3 bases from V and 6 bases from J, leaving 12 bases between. CDR3: CASSFDSRGQPQHF. As DNA, the CDR3 is TGTGCCAGCAGTTTTGATTCCAGGGGTCAGCCCCAGCATTTT.

The sample holds a few counts of this clone. The chain has TRBV29-1 and TRBJ1-1, with D tentatively TRBD1 (5 bases). The CDR3 loop spans 12 amino acids. The germline gives CDR1 SQVTM, CDR2 ANQGSEA. V was pared by 6 bases and J by 5 bases, with 13 bases between. The CDR3 reads CSVGERATEAFF. The DNA of the CDR3 is TGCAGCGTGGGGGAGAGGGCAACTGAAGCTTTCTTT. Based on the CDR3 plus reference TRBV29-1 and TRBJ1-1, the full variable domain is SAVISQKPSRDICQRGTSLTIQCQVDSQVTMMFWYRQQPGQSLTLIATANQGSEATYESGFVIDKFPISRPNLTFSTLTVSNMSPEDSSIYLCSVGERATEAFFGQGTRLTVV.

On this clone: One junction end does not reproduce the germline sequence, and a read error may be involved. This chain connects TRBV6-5 to TRBJ1-5; perhaps TRBD1 as D (5 bases). The CDR3 sequence is 11 residues long. Germline CDR1 and CDR2: MNHEY and SVGAGI. Here the CDR3 DNA reads TGCGGCGGGGGAGGCAATCAGCCCCAGCATTTT. This encodes CGGGGNQPQHF.

The chain carries TRBV11-2 and TRBJ2-5; possibly TRBD1 for D (6 bases). The CDR3 sequence is 14 residues long. Germline CDR1 is SGHAT and CDR2 is FQNNGV. V dropped 2 bases and J dropped 0 bases, with 7 bases sitting between them. CDR3 region: CASSLRQDQETQYF. In DNA, the CDR3 is TGTGCCAGCAGCTTAAGACAGGACCAAGAGACCCAGTACTTC.